These 11 T cell receptor beta chains originate from one sample sequenced in a study of OX40 agonist ivuxolimab in advanced cancers. The method was the immunoSEQ multiplex PCR assay. TCRdb re-hosts the immuneACCESS table, in-frame sequences only. Its copies lack some clones; in the studies checked, an unresolved V gene accounts for under half of them, and the cause for the rest is not known. The sample contains tens of thousands of clones, over 75% of them found a single time. The ten largest account for about 1% of the sample. Material: CD4+ or CD8+ T cells sorted from blood, obtained in a trial of the OX40 agonist ivuxolimab. The origin of the receptors is an adult with an advanced solid tumor such as melanoma, head and neck, liver or kidney cancer.

The genes are TRBV11-2 and TRBJ1-1; possible D gene TRBD1, 5 bases. The CDR3 covers 15 residues. V dropped 2 bases and J dropped 4 bases, with 14 bases sitting between them. From germline, CDR1 is SGHAT and CDR2 FQNNGV. CDR3 amino acids: CASSLNDWQGTEAFF. DNA of the CDR3: TGTGCCAGCAGCTTAAACGACTGGCAGGGCACTGAAGCTTTCTTT.

The chain joins TRBV19 to TRBJ2-3; no definite D call. Germline V gives CDR1 LNHDA, CDR2 SQIVND (reference sequence). With 4 bases removed from V and 3 bases from J, the gap between germline ends came to 11 bases. This CDR3 has 14 amino acids. This CDR3 reads CASSRLLWTDTQYF. Written as DNA, the CDR3 is TGTGCCAGTAGTAGGTTGTTGTGGACAGATACGCAGTATTTT.

The gene calls are TRBV2 and TRBJ1-1; 12 nucleotides match TRBD1. Per germline, CDR1 SNHLY and CDR2 FYNNEI. The CDR3 covers 13 residues. J gave up 1 base and V 11 bases, and 2 bases lay outside the gene matches. CDR3 DNA sequence: TGTGCCGGGGGACAGGGGGCGAACACTGAAGCTTTCTTT. Its translation is CAGGQGANTEAFF.

This chain uses TRBV30 with TRBJ2-1, with TRBD1 matching over 7 bases. This CDR3 contains 13 residues. Germline CDR1 reads GTSNPN; CDR2 reads SVGIG (reference sequence). With V trimmed by 3 bases and J by 7 bases, 6 bases remained unmatched. Here the CDR3 reads CAWRGGLWNEQFF. Here the CDR3 DNA reads TGTGCCTGGAGAGGGGGCCTTTGGAATGAGCAGTTCTTC.

J is TRBJ1-5 and V is TRBV15, with 9 positions matching TRBD1. The germline V gene has CDR1 LNHNV and CDR2 YYDKDF (reference sequence). With V trimmed by 1 base and J by 7 bases, 11 bases remained unmatched. The CDR3 sequence is 17 residues long. In DNA, the CDR3 is TGTGCCACCAGCAGAGGGGAAGGACAGGGGACGCGACAGCCCCAGCATTTT. Amino acids: CATSRGEGQGTRQPQHF.

The chain is built from TRBV19 and TRBJ2-7; TRBD1 might be the D (5 bases). The length of the CDR3 is 15 residues. V dropped 3 bases and J dropped 3 bases, with 15 bases sitting between them. From germline, CDR1 is LNHDA and CDR2 SQIVND (reference sequence). The CDR3, as DNA: TGTGCCAGTAGTATCTCAGGGCAGGACCACTACGAGCAGTACTTC. This sequence encodes CASSISGQDHYEQYF.

This clone was seen once. The chain is built from TRBV2 and TRBJ2-1, with D hard to call. Germline values: CDR1 SNHLY, CDR2 FYNNEI. V shed 0 bases and J shed 7 bases, with 10 bases lying between them. CDR3 length: 14 residues. The CDR3 sequence is CASSEALQGNEQFF. Here the CDR3 DNA reads TGTGCCAGCAGTGAAGCGCTTCAAGGGAATGAGCAGTTCTTC. Together with reference TRBV2 and TRBJ2-1, the CDR3 gives the full variable domain: EPEVTQTPSHQVTQMGQEVILRCVPISNHLYFYWYRQILGQKVEFLVSFYNNEISEKSEIFDDQFSVERPDGSNFTLKIRSTKLEDSAMYFCASSEALQGNEQFFGPGTRLTVL.

The gene calls are TRBV29-1 and TRBJ1-2; D gene unclear. V was shortened by 4 bases and J by 8 bases, with 17 bases between the two germline ends. From germline, CDR1 is SQVTM and CDR2 ANQGSEA. The CDR3 runs 13 residues. Here the CDR3 reads CSVAARPGGGYTF. The CDR3 DNA follows: TGCAGCGTTGCAGCCAGACCCGGCGGGGGCTACACCTTC.

J is TRBJ1-5 and V is TRBV11-1, with D perhaps TRBD1 (6 bases). Deletions cut 3 bases from V and 6 bases from J, with 15 bases between. The CDR3 consists of 15 residues. From germline, CDR1 is SGHAT and CDR2 FQDESV (reference sequence). In DNA, the CDR3 is TGTGCCAGCAGCTTGGAACAGGGTCGGGGTCAGCCCCAGCATTTT. This translates into CASSLEQGRGQPQHF.

The chain carries TRBV11-3 and TRBJ2-3, with 7 bases matching TRBD1. Germline V gives CDR1 SGHNT, CDR2 YENEEA. The CDR3 has 15 residues. The V and J ends lost 4 bases and 2 bases, in that order; junction bases with no gene match: 6. CDR3 protein: CASSSGQRTTDTQYF. The CDR3 DNA reads as TGTGCCAGCAGCTCGGGACAGCGGACCACAGATACGCAGTATTTT.

The chain is built from TRBV2 and TRBJ2-5, with 7 nucleotides matching TRBD1. The V and J ends lost 6 bases and 5 bases, in that order; junction bases with no gene match: 15. The CDR3 extends over 16 amino acids. Germline-derived CDR1 and CDR2 are SNHLY and FYNNEI. The CDR3 sequence is CASREPGGDIVETQYF. As DNA, the CDR3 is TGTGCCAGCAGAGAGCCAGGGGGTGATATCGTGGAGACCCAGTACTTC.